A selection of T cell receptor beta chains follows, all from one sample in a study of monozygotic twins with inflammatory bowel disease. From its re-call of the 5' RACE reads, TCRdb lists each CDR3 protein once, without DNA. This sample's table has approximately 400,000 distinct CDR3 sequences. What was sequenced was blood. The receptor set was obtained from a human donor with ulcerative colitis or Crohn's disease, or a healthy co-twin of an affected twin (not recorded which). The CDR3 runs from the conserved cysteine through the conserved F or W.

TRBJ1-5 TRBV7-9 CASSLAAAANQPQHF
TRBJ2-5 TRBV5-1 CASSLAGFQETQYF
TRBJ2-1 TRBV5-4 CASSLGQGAGNEQFF
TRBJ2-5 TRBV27 CASGVPGQGGQETQYF
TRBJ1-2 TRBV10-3 CAIRPRDTGEGYTF
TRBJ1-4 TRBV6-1 CASANLAGHEKLFF
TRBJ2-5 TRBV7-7 CASSPLPPQETQYF
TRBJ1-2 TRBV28 CASSGQGTSPAGYTF
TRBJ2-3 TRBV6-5 CASTTGGDTQYF
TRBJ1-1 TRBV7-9 CASSPEGVRGTEAFF
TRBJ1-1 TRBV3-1 CASSPRQGIEAFF
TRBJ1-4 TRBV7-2 CASSSQGKKLFF
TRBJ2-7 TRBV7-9 CASSREGEQYF
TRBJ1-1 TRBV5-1 CASSSDLTVTEAFF
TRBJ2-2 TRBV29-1 CSAILSLRGTGELFF
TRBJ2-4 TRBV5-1 CASSLSSGGKNMQYF
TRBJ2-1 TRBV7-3 CASSPMTGGHNEQFF
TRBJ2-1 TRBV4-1 CASSQDLTGAIYNEQFF
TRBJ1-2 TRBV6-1 CASSVSTGTASLTGYTF
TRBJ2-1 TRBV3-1 CASSTSNNEQFF
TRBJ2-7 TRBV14 CASSQGGKGPSVEQYF
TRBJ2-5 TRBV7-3 CASSQTSGGQETKYF
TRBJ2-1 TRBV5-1 CASSTTGTGIWNEQFF
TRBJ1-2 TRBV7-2 CASSLGMYYGYTF
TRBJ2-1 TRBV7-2 CASSGPGQSSYNEQFF
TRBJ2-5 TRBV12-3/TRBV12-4 CASSTLLRTVHNRTQYF
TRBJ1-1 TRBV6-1 CASSVIPDGLRSTEAFF
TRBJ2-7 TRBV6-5 CASSLGQGEYEQYF
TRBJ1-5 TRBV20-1 CSARNPTGTGGVNQPQHF
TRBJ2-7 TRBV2 CASRRQGNSYEQYF
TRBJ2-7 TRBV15 CATSSRDRGSKGYEQYF
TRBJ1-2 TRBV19 CASSTRGQSGYTF
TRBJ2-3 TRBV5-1 CASSTPGTPITDTQYF
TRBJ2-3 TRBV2 CANREVGDTQYF
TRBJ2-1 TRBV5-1 CASSLIAGGQSEQFF
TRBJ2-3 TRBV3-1 CASRQGGTDTQYF
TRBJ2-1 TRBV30 CAWSVWGRGGPYNEQFF
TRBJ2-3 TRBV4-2 CASSQGSSGRDTQYF
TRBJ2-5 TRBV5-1 CASSLGTGQETQYF
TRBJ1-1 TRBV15 CATRADRINAEAFF
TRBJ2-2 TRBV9 CASSVVQTGELFF
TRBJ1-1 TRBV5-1 CASSSDRPPGTEAFF